This T cell receptor (beta chain) appears in the sequencing data of a study of T cells in narcolepsy. Study summary: Enrolled donors included narcolepsy type 1 or type 2 patients and healthy controls. Study-wide results and limits: In some patient and control memory CD4+ samples, autoreactive clones were absent. Healthy controls reportedly lacked the autoreactive clonotypes serially found in patients' blood. Comparing one patient's CSF and blood CD4+ clonotypes highlighted HCRT- and TRIB2-specific autoreactive clonotypes.

This clone has only a few counts. The antigen is unknown. Profiled with immunoSEQ multiplex PCR; TCRdb holds only in-frame clones, not every one. The data contain about 27,000 clones, 70% to 80% of them singletons. CDR3 length: 16 residues. V lost 2 bases and J lost 8, with 21 bases in between. Looked up from germline, CDR1 is MNHEY and CDR2 is SMNVEV (reference sequence). The specimen was CD45RA- memory CD4+ T cells from PBMCs. The chain links TRBV27 to TRBJ1-2, with D uncertain. This receptor was identified in a human donor with narcolepsy. As DNA, the CDR3 is TGTGCCAGCAGTTTAGGTCCCTTTGGACCCAGAGGCGGCTACACCTTC. Amino acids: CASSLGPFGPRGGYTF.